The clone carrying this TCR beta chain has a handful of counts. These data come from a study of blood T cell repertoires in COVID-19. The wider study: Material from acute and convalescent COVID-19 was sourced from the United States, Italy and Spain. PBMCs, B-cell-depleted T cells, or T cells provided the cDNA or gDNA that made up the material.

Between the trimmed V and J ends, which lost 2 bases and 6 bases, there was a span of 14 bases. The germline gives CDR1 MNHNS, CDR2 SASEGT. CDR3 length: 14 amino acids. The authors' processing: Nucleated cell number was recorded as an estimate derived from reference gene primer amplification. The repertoire was sequenced with immunoSEQ multiplex PCR; TCRdb's copy has only in-frame clones and lacks some. V and J calls plus clone size are reproduced from that table; the DNA served to infer D and trimming. Of about 200,000 clones listed, around 81% were seen once; the top ten hold approximately 0.9%. Recruited during active infection, patients (from Seattle) were subsequently followed longitudinally.

Sequenced sample: peripheral blood. The chain links TRBV6-1 to TRBJ2-7, with a tentative D call TRBD2 (6 bases). The clonotype was recovered from a man aged 55 to 70 with COVID-19, enrolled during active disease. Here the CDR3 DNA reads TGTGCCAGCAGTGAACCTGGGGGGATAGGCGAGCAGTACTTC. The encoded protein is CASSEPGGIGEQYF.